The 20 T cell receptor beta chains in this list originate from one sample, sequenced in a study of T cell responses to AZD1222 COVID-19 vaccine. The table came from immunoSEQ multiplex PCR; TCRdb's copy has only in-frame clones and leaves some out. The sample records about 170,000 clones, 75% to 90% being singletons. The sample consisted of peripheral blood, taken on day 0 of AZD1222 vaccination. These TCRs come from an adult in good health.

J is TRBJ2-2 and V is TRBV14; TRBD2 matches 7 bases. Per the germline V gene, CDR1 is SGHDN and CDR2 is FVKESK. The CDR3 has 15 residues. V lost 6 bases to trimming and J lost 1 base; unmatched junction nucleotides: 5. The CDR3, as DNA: TGTGCCAGCAGACATGGCGGGGGGAACACCGGGGAGCTGTTTTTT. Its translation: CASRHGGGNTGELFF.

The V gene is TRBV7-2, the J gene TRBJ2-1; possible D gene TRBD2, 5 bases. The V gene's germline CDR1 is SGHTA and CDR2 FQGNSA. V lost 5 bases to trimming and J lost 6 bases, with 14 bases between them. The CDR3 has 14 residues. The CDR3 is CASSPAGGANEQFF. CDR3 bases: TGTGCCAGCAGCCCGGCCGGAGGAGCCAATGAGCAGTTCTTC.

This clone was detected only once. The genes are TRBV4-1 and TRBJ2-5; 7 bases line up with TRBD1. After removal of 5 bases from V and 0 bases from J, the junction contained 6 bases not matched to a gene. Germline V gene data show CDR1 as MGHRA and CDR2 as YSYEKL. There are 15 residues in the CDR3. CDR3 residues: CASSDVTGYQETQYF. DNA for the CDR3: TGCGCCAGCAGCGACGTGACAGGGTACCAAGAGACCCAGTACTTC.

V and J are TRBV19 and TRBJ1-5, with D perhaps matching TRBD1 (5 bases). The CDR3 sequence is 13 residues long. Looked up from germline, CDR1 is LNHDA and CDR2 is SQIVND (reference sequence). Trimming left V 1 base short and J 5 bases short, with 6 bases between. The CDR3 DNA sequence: TGTGCCAGTAGTATAGGCAGGGATCAGCCCCAGCATTTT. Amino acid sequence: CASSIGRDQPQHF. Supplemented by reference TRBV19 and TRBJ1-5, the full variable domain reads DGGITQSPKYLFRKEGQNVTLSCEQNLNHDAMYWYRQDPGQGLRLIYYSQIVNDFQKGDIAEGYSVSREKKESFPLTVTSAQKNPTAFYLCASSIGRDQPQHFGDGTRLSIL.

CDR3: CASSRHRGRGTDTQYF. The CDR3 DNA sequence: TGTGCCAGCAGCCGACACAGGGGGCGCGGCACAGATACGCAGTATTTT. The chain uses TRBV11-3 and TRBJ2-3; TRBD1 matches at 9 bases. The J segment lost 1 base and the V segment lost 5 bases, leaving 7 bases of the junction unmatched. CDR3 length equals 16 residues. CDR1 and CDR2 from the germline V gene are SGHNT and YENEEA.

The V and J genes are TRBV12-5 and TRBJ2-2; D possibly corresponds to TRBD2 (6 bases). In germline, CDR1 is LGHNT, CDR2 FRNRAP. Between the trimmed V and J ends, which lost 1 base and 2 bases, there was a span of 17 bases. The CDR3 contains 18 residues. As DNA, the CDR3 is TGTGCTAGTGGTTTGGAAAAGAAAGGGGACTTAAACACCGGGGAGCTGTTTTTT. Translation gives CASGLEKKGDLNTGELFF.

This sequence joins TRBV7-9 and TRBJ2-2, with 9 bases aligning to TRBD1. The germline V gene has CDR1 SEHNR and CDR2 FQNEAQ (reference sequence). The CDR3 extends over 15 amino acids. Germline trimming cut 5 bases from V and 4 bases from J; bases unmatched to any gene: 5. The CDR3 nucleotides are TGTGCCAGCAGCGCGGGACAGGGAGGCACCGGGGAGCTGTTTTTT. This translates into CASSAGQGGTGELFF. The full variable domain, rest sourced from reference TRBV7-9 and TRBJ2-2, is DTGVSQNPRHKITKRGQNVTFRCDPISEHNRLYWYRQTLGQGPEFLTYFQNEAQLEKSRLLSDRFSAERPKGSFSTLEIQRTEQGDSAMYLCASSAGQGGTGELFFGEGSRLTVL.

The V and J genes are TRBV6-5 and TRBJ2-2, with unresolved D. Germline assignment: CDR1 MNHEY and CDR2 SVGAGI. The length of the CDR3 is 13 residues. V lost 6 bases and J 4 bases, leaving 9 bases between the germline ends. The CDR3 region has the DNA TGTGCCAGCAGGGCCAGTGTCACCGGGGAGCTGTTTTTT. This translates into CASRASVTGELFF.

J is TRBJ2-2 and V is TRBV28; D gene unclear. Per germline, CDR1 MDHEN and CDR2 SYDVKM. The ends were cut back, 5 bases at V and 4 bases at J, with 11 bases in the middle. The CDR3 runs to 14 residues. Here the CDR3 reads CASSLGLITGELFF. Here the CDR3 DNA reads TGTGCCAGCAGTCTAGGGCTCATCACCGGGGAGCTGTTTTTT.

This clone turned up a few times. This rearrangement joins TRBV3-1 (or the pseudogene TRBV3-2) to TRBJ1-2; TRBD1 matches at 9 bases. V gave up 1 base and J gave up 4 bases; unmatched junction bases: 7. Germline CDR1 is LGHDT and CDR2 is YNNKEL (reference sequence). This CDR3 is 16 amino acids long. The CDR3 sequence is CASSQATGTGTYGYTF. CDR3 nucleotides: TGTGCCAGCAGCCAAGCTACCGGGACAGGGACCTATGGCTACACCTTC.

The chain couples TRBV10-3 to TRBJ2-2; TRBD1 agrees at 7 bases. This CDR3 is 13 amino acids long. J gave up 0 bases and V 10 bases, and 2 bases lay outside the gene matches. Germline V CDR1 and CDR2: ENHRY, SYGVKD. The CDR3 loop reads CATQGANTGELFF. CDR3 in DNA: TGTGCCACGCAGGGGGCGAACACCGGGGAGCTGTTTTTT.

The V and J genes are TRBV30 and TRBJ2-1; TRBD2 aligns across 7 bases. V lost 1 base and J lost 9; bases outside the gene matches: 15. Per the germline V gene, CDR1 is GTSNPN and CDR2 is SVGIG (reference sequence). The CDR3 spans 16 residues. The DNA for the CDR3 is TGTGCCTGGAGTGCCGTCCGGGGACTATGGGCAGTTGAGCAGTTCTTC. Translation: CAWSAVRGLWAVEQFF.

The CDR3 is CASSQDYGDNGYTF. CDR3 nucleotides: TGTGCCAGCAGCCAAGATTACGGAGATAATGGCTACACCTTC. The chain is built from TRBV14 and TRBJ1-2; D remains ambiguous. Per the germline V gene, CDR1 is SGHDN and CDR2 is FVKESK. Deletions cut 0 bases from V and 6 bases from J, with 11 bases between. This CDR3 region has 14 residues.

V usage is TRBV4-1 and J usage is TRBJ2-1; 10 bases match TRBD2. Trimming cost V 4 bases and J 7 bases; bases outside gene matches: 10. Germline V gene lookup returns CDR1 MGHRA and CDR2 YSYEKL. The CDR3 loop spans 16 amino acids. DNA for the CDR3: TGCGCCAGCAGCCCAGACGCGGGACTAGCGCGGAATGAGCAGTTCTTC. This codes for CASSPDAGLARNEQFF.

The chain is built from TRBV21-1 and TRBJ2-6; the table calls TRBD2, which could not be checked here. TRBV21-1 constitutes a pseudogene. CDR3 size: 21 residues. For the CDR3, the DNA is TGTGCCAGCAGCAAAAAAGGGGCTCCTAGCGGGGGATCTTCTGGGGCCAACGTCCTGACTTTC. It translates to CASSKKGAPSGGSSGANVLTF.

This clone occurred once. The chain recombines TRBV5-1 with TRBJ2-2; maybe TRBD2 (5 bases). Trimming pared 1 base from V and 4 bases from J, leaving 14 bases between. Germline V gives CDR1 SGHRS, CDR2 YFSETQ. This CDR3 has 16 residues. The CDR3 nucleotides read TGCGCCAGCAGCTTGACCAGACCAGGAGGCACCGGGGAGCTGTTTTTT. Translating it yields CASSLTRPGGTGELFF.

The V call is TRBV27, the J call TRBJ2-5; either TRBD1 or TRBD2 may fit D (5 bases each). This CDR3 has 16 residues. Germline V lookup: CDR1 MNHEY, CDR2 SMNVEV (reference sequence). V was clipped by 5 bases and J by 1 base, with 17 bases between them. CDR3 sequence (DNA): TGTGCCAGCAGTCGAACGGGGCTAGTCAGCCAAGAGACCCAGTACTTC. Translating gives CASSRTGLVSQETQYF.

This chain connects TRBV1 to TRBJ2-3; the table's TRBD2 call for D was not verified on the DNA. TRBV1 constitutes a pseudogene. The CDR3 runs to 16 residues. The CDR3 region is CTSSQTLASGTDTQYF. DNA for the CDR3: TGCACCAGCAGCCAAACTCTAGCGTCGGGCACAGATACGCAGTATTTT.

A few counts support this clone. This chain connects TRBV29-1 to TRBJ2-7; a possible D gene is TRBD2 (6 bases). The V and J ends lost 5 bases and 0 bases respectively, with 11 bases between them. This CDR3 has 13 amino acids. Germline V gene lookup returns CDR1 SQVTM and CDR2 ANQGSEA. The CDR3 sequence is CSVHGGDSYEQYF. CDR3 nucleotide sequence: TGCAGCGTTCACGGCGGGGACTCCTACGAGCAGTACTTC.

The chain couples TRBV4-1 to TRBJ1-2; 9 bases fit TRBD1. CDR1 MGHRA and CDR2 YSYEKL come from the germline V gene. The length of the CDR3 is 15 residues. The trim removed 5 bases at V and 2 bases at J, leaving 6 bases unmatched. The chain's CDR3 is CASSNRQGVNYGYTF. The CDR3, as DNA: TGCGCCAGCAGCAACAGACAGGGGGTCAACTATGGCTACACCTTC.